The 28 T cell receptor beta chains presented below share a single source sample, sequenced in a study of shared clonotypes between healthy human individuals. Method: immunoSEQ multiplex PCR; TCRdb's copy keeps in-frame clones and lacks some. Of approximately 2.4 million clones in the sample, around 95% were seen once. Sequencing was performed on naive CD4+ T cells sorted from blood. Subset specified: CD45RA+ positively selected. The receptors here all came from a man aged 18 to 35 in good health.

In regard to this clone: Other DNA sequences within the sample encode an identical CDR3. This chain links TRBV19 with TRBJ1-1, with 8 bases that match TRBD1. J was trimmed by 0 bases and V by 1 base; bases with no gene match: 1. CDR3 length: 15 amino acids. CDR1 and CDR2 from the germline V gene are LNHDA and SQIVND (reference sequence). The DNA for the CDR3 is TGTGCCAGTAGTATAGTGGGACAGGTGAACACTGAAGCTTTCTTT. This translates into CASSIVGQVNTEAFF.

As for this clone: This sample includes further DNA sequences coding for the same CDR3. The CDR3 coding sequence is TGTGCCAGCAGGGGGTACGAGCAGTACTTC. It is translated as CASRGYEQYF. The chain is built from TRBV28 and TRBJ2-7; D gene unclear. From germline, CDR1 is MDHEN and CDR2 SYDVKM. The CDR3 has 10 amino acids. Between the trimmed V and J ends, which lost 6 bases and 4 bases, there was a span of 4 bases.

This chain links TRBV28 with TRBJ1-3, with D uncertain. Trimming removed 2 bases at V and 3 bases at J, with 11 bases between. CDR1 and CDR2 from the germline V gene are MDHEN and SYDVKM. This CDR3 spans 15 amino acids. DNA of the CDR3: TGTGCCAGCAGTTTAGGCTCCCTGGGTGGAAACACCATATATTTT. Amino acids: CASSLGSLGGNTIYF.

The chain joins TRBV10-1 to TRBJ2-7, with TRBD2 matching 10 bases. Germline-derived CDR1 and CDR2 are WNHNN and SYGVQD (reference sequence). The CDR3 covers 13 residues. With 0 bases clipped from V and 7 bases from J, the junction kept 0 bases outside the gene matches. The CDR3 is CASSESLAGEQYF. CDR3 in DNA: TGCGCCAGCAGTGAGTCACTAGCGGGAGAGCAGTACTTC.

The chain uses TRBV19 and TRBJ2-7; 7 positions agree with TRBD1. With V trimmed by 4 bases and J by 3 bases, 3 bases remained unmatched. The CDR3 runs 13 residues. Germline V gene sequence: CDR1 LNHDA, CDR2 SQIVND (reference sequence). In nucleotides, the CDR3 is TGTGCCAGTAGTACAAGACAGGGCTACGAGCAGTACTTC. It yields the protein CASSTRQGYEQYF.

This clone was picked up one time. The chain has TRBV15 and TRBJ2-4; D possibly uses TRBD1 or TRBD2 (6 bases each). Germline lookup yields CDR1 LNHNV and CDR2 YYDKDF (reference sequence). With 1 base removed from V and 6 bases from J, the gap between germline ends came to 16 bases. CDR3 length: 16 residues. The CDR3 here is CATSRVFGGRGNIQYF. DNA for the CDR3: TGTGCCACCAGCAGAGTTTTTGGGGGGCGCGGAAACATTCAGTACTTC.

The chain employs TRBV5-1 and TRBJ2-7; 8 bases line up with TRBD1. Germline CDR1 and CDR2: SGHRS and YFSETQ. The length of the CDR3 is 14 residues. J lost 6 bases, V lost 0 bases, and 5 bases had no gene match. This CDR3 reads CASSLGTGPGEQYF. CDR3 nucleotides: TGCGCCAGCAGCTTGGGGACAGGGCCGGGCGAGCAGTACTTC. The variable domain in full, completed from reference TRBV5-1 and TRBJ2-7, reads KAGVTQTPRYLIKTRGQQVTLSCSPISGHRSVSWYQQTPGQGLQFLFEYFSETQRNKGNFPGRFSGRQFSNSRSEMNVSTLELGDSALYLCASSLGTGPGEQYFGPGTRLTVT.

This rearrangement joins TRBV6-1 to TRBJ1-6, with D tentatively TRBD1 (5 bases). Germline V gene sequence: CDR1 MNHNS, CDR2 SASEGT. The CDR3 sequence is 15 residues long. V was cut by 4 bases and J by 8 bases, with 15 bases left in between. The CDR3 nucleotides read TGTGCCAGCAGTGGGGTGGGGGGTAAGGATTCACCCCTCCACTTT. Translated, it gives CASSGVGGKDSPLHF.

This sequence joins TRBV19 and TRBJ1-6; D is possibly TRBD1 (6 bases). There are 15 residues in the CDR3. The V gene's germline CDR1 is LNHDA and CDR2 SQIVND (reference sequence). Trimming removed 3 bases at V and 9 bases at J, with 15 bases between. This chain's CDR3 is CASSIGGRGASPLHF. The CDR3 bases are TGTGCCAGTAGTATCGGTGGCAGGGGCGCTTCACCCCTCCACTTT.

This chain connects TRBV6-5 to TRBJ2-7; D is possibly TRBD1 (5 bases). The CDR3 has 13 amino acids. Germline CDR1 and CDR2: MNHEY and SVGAGI. V was pared by 1 base and J by 5 bases, with 9 bases between. The CDR3 coding sequence is TGTGCCAGCAGTTACTTCTCCAGGGACGAGCAGTACTTC. Residues: CASSYFSRDEQYF.

The gene calls are TRBV5-4 and TRBJ1-6; 7 nucleotides agree with TRBD1. CDR1 is SGHNT, CDR2 YYREEE, per germline (reference sequence). V trimming: 5 bases; J trimming: 6 bases; junction bases outside the gene matches: 5. This CDR3 has 14 amino acids. CDR3 sequence reads: CASRERGLNSPLHF. Written as DNA, the CDR3 is TGTGCCAGCAGAGAGAGGGGGCTTAATTCACCCCTCCACTTT.

The CDR3: CASSAGGAGRYEQYF. The CDR3 region has the DNA TGTGCCAGTTCCGCAGGTGGGGCAGGACGCTACGAGCAGTACTTC. This sequence joins TRBV19 and TRBJ2-7, with TRBD1 as a possible D gene (5 bases). Germline CDR1 is LNHDA and CDR2 is SQIVND (reference sequence). The V end was cut by 8 bases, the J end by 3 bases, with 20 bases between. This CDR3 region has 15 residues.

On this clone: This same CDR3 is encoded by further DNA sequences in the sample. This chain links TRBV5-1 with TRBJ2-7, with D hard to call. This CDR3 is 15 amino acids long. Germline CDR1 is SGHRS and CDR2 is YFSETQ. V dropped 0 bases and J dropped 0 bases, with 10 bases sitting between them. CDR3 nucleotide sequence: TGCGCCAGCAGCTTGGATCCGGGTTCCTCCTACGAGCAGTACTTC. The encoded protein is CASSLDPGSSYEQYF.

V gene TRBV9 combines with J gene TRBJ2-7, with unresolved D. The CDR3 spans 15 residues. CDR1 SGDLS and CDR2 YYNGEE come from the germline V gene. V lost 4 bases, J lost 2 bases, and 16 bases lay in between. The CDR3 DNA reads as TGTGCCAGCAGCCCCCATGCAGGTGGCACCTACGAGCAGTACTTC. It codes for CASSPHAGGTYEQYF.

The chain employs TRBV28 and TRBJ2-7; 8 nucleotides match TRBD1. V was clipped by 6 bases and J by 3 bases; unmatched bases: 10. CDR1 is MDHEN, CDR2 SYDVKM, per germline. This CDR3 spans 15 amino acids. The CDR3 DNA sequence: TGTGCCAGCAGGACCGACAGGGGCTTAATCTACGAGCAGTACTTC. It yields the protein CASRTDRGLIYEQYF.

V and J are TRBV29-1 and TRBJ2-1, with 8 bases matching TRBD2. Germline lookup yields CDR1 SQVTM and CDR2 ANQGSEA. The V segment lost 6 bases and the J segment 4 bases; nucleotides outside the gene matches: 5. The CDR3 contains 13 residues. Written as DNA, the CDR3 is TGCAGCGTGACTAGCGCCGCATACAATGAGCAGTTCTTC. This codes for CSVTSAAYNEQFF.

The V call is TRBV27, the J call TRBJ1-6; tentative D call: TRBD1 (6 bases). In germline, CDR1 is MNHEY, CDR2 SMNVEV (reference sequence). The CDR3 is 16 residues long. Trimming removed 3 bases from V and 0 bases from J, with 9 bases in between. The DNA of the CDR3 is TGTGCCAGCAGTTTCGGAGGGGGCTCCTATAATTCACCCCTCCACTTT. This gives the protein CASSFGGGSYNSPLHF.

This chain connects TRBV11-3 to TRBJ2-3, with 8 bases fitting TRBD1. V dropped 1 base and J dropped 3; count of bases not matched to a gene: 3. Germline CDR1 and CDR2: SGHNT and YENEEA. This CDR3 has 15 amino acids. CDR3 DNA: TGTGCCAGCAGCTTAGGGGGACAGGCGACAGATACGCAGTATTTT. Protein: CASSLGGQATDTQYF.

The V gene is TRBV5-1, the J gene TRBJ2-5; 9 nucleotides agree with TRBD2. Trimming cost V 0 bases and J 1 base; bases outside gene matches: 1. The CDR3 covers 15 residues. Germline V gene lookup returns CDR1 SGHRS and CDR2 YFSETQ. The CDR3 loop reads CASSLGGLAQETQYF. CDR3 bases: TGCGCCAGCAGCTTGGGGGGACTAGCCCAAGAGACCCAGTACTTC.

The V and J genes are TRBV19 and TRBJ1-1; 9 nucleotides align to TRBD1. Losses at the gene ends were 8 bases for V and 0 bases for J; bases not matched to a gene: 1. Germline V lookup: CDR1 LNHDA, CDR2 SQIVND (reference sequence). This CDR3 region has 13 residues. DNA for the CDR3: TGTGCCAGTCGGGACAGGGTGAACACTGAAGCTTTCTTT. It codes for CASRDRVNTEAFF.

The chain couples TRBV25-1 to TRBJ2-1; D gene ambiguous. Germline CDR1 reads MGHDK; CDR2 reads SYGVNS. The CDR3 spans 12 residues. V lost 8 bases and J 10 bases, leaving 15 bases between the germline ends. CDR3: CASWNGMREQFF. The DNA of the CDR3 is TGTGCCAGCTGGAATGGGATGCGGGAGCAGTTCTTC.

The chain employs TRBV4-1 and TRBJ1-2; TRBD1 aligns across 7 bases. This CDR3 comprises 18 residues. Germline trimming cut 4 bases from V and 5 bases from J; bases unmatched to any gene: 19. Germline loops: CDR1 MGHRA, CDR2 YSYEKL. The CDR3 region is CASSPLMGGGRKDYGYTF. For the CDR3, the DNA is TGCGCCAGCAGCCCATTAATGGGAGGGGGCCGGAAGGATTATGGCTACACCTTC.

This chain links TRBV9 with TRBJ2-7, with TRBD2 matching 8 bases. The junction had 5 bases not matched to a gene; V was cut back by 3 bases and J by 3 bases. The germline CDR1 and CDR2 sequences are SGDLS and YYNGEE. The CDR3 has 14 residues. DNA of the CDR3: TGTGCCAGCAGCGCCGGAGCGGGGGTCTACGAGCAGTACTTC. Translated, it gives CASSAGAGVYEQYF.

This sequence joins TRBV6-1 and TRBJ2-7, with a weak D call TRBD2 (6 bases). V lost 9 bases and J lost 3, with 15 bases in between. The CDR3 covers 13 residues. Germline-derived CDR1 and CDR2 are MNHNS and SASEGT. In nucleotides, the CDR3 is TGTGCCAGGTCTGGGGGGATGAGCTACGAGCAGTACTTC. Amino acid sequence: CARSGGMSYEQYF.

A remark on this clone: Germline is not matched at one junction end, which may reflect a read error. At the DNA level, this CDR3 is encoded by other sequences in the same sample as well. This sequence joins TRBV7-7 and TRBJ2-7, with TRBD1 matching over 10 bases. The CDR3 length is 13 residues. The germline V gene has CDR1 SSHAT and CDR2 FNYEAQ (reference sequence). The CDR3 coding sequence is TGTGCTAGCAGCCGGGACAGGGGCTACGAGCAGTACTTC. This encodes CASSRDRGYEQYF.

This clone was detected only once. The sample has other DNA sequences that encode this CDR3 too. V gene TRBV5-1 combines with J gene TRBJ2-7; D may be TRBD1 (6 bases). The germline CDR1 and CDR2 sequences are SGHRS and YFSETQ. V shed 4 bases and J shed 4 bases, with 9 bases lying between them. There are 12 residues in the CDR3. CDR3 sequence: CASSLGQYEQYF. CDR3 sequence (DNA): TGCGCCAGCAGCCTAGGACAGTACGAGCAGTACTTC.

This clone appeared once. Other DNA sequences in the sample encode the same CDR3. This rearrangement joins TRBV5-4 to TRBJ2-2, with TRBD1 identical over 7 bases. The CDR3 covers 16 residues. Looked up from germline, CDR1 is SGHNT and CDR2 is YYREEE (reference sequence). Trimming removed 0 bases from V and 0 bases from J; junction bases left unmatched: 2. DNA of the CDR3: TGTGCCAGCAGCTTGGGAGGGACAGCGAACACCGGGGAGCTGTTTTTT. Encoded protein: CASSLGGTANTGELFF.

The chain couples TRBV13 to TRBJ1-2; 10 bases map to TRBD1. Germline-derived CDR1 and CDR2 are PRHDT and FYEKMQ (reference sequence). This CDR3 has 16 amino acids. The V and J ends lost 2 bases and 4 bases, in that order; junction bases with no gene match: 7. DNA of the CDR3: TGTGCCAGCAGCTTATGGGGACAGGGGCCCTCCTATGGCTACACCTTC. Encoded protein: CASSLWGQGPSYGYTF.